This T cell receptor (beta chain) was found in a study of Graves' ophthalmopathy and Graves' hyperthyroidism. RNA transcripts provided the template for amplifying TCR beta CDR3 regions. Investigators did first-round RT-PCR with HTBI primers, then second-round multiplex PCR. TCRdb called the multiplex PCR reads again in MiXCR, with one record for every CDR3 protein. The sample lists 200,000 to 250,000 distinct CDR3 sequences, under 25% occurring once. The CDR3 extends over 14 amino acids. J gave up 7 bases and V 4 bases, and 5 bases lay outside the gene matches. Germline values: CDR1 SGHTA, CDR2 FQGNSA. In its sample, this clonotype was seen many times.

J is TRBJ2-4 and V is TRBV7-2, with TRBD1 matching over 9 bases. Source material: peripheral blood. The origin of this receptor is a woman aged 50 to 65 with Graves' ophthalmopathy. The CDR3 region is CASSYTGTGNIQYF. The DNA for the CDR3 is TGTGCCAGCAGCTACACCGGGACAGGGAACATTCAGTACTTC.